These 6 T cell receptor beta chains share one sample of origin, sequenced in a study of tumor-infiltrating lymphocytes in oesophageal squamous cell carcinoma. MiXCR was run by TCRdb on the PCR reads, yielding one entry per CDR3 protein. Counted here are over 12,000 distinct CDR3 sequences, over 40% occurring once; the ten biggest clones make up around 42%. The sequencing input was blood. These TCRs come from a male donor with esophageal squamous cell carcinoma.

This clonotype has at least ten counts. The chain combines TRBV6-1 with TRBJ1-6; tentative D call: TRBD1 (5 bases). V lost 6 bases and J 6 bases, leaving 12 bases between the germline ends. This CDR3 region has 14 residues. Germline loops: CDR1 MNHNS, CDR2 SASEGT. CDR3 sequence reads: CASRPDSSNSPLHF. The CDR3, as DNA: TGTGCCAGCAGACCCGACAGTTCTAATTCACCCCTCCACTTT.

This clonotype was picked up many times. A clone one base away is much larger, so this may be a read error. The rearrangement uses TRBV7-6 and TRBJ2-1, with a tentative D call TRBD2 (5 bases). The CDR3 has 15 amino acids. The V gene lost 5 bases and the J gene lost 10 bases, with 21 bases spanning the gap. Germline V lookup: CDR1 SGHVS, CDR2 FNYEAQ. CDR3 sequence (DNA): TGTGCCAGCAGCCCTGAGGGCAGTTACTCCTACGAGCAGTTCTTC. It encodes CASSPEGSYSYEQFF.

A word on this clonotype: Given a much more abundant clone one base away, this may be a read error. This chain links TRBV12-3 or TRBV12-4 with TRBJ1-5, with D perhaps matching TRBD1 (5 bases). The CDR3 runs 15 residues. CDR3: CASTPSGAGNRPQHF. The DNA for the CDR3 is TGTGCCAGCACCCCCTCCGGGGCCGGCAATCGGCCCCAGCATTTT.

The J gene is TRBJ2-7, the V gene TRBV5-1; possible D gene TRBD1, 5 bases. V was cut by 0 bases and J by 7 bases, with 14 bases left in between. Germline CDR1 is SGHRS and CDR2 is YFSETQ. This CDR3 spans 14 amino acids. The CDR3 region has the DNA TGCGCCAGCAGCTTGGGACAGAACTACAATGAGCAGTACTTC. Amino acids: CASSLGQNYNEQYF.

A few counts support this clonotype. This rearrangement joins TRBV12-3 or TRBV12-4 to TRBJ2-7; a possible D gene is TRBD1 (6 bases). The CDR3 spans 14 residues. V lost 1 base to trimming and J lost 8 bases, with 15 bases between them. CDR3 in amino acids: CASSLDAQGTKQYF. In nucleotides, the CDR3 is TGTGCCAGCAGTTTAGATGCCCAGGGGACGAAGCAGTACTTC.

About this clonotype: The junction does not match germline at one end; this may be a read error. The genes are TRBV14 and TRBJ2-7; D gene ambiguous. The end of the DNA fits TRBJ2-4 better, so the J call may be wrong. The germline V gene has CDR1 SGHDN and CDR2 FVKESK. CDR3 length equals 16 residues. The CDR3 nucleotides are TGTGCCGGCAGCCAAGATCAGAGGCTGTCTAAAAACATTCAGTACTTC. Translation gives CAGSQDQRLSKNIQYF.